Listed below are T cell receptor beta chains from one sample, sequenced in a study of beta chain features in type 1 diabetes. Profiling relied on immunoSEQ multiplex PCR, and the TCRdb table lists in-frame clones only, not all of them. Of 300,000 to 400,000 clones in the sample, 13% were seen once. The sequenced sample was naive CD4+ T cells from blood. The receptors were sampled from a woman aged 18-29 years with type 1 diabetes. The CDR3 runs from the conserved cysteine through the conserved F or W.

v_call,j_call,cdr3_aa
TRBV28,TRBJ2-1,CASSTTSGGAYNEQFF
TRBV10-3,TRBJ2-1,CAISLSGSGNNEQFF
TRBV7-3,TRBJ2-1,CASSLGGLAGEVGSYNEQFF
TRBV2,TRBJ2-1,CASSARLAASYNEQFF
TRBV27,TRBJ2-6,CASSGRAGANVLTF
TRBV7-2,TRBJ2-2,CASSLGTSGRAGELFF
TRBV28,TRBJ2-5,CASSKAGGPRETQYF
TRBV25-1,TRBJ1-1,CASRRTSGDTEAFF
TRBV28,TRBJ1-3,CASSFRGTADTIYF
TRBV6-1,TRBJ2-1,CASSEDRGAGITYNEQFF
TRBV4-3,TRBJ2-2,CASSQQGTGELFF
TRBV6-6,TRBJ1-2,CASSYIRDTAEF
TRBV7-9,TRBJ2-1,CASSLAPRQGAGSYNEQFF